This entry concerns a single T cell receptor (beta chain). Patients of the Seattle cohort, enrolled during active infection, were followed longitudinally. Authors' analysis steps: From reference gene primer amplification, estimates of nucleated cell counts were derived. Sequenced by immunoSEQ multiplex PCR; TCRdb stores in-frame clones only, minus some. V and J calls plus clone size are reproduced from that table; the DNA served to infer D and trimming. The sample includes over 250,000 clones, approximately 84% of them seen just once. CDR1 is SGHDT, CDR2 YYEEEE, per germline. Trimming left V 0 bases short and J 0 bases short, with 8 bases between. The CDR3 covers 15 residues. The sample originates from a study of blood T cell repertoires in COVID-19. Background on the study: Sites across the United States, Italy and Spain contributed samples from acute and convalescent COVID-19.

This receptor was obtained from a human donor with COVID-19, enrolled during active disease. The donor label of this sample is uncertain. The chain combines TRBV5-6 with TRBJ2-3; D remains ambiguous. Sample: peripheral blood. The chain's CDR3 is CASSLGPTSTDTQYF. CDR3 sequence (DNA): TGTGCCAGCAGCTTGGGCCCTACCAGCACAGATACGCAGTATTTT. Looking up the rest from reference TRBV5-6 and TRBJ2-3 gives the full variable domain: DAGVTQSPTHLIKTRGQQVTLRCSPKSGHDTVSWYQQALGQGPQFIFQYYEEEERQRGNFPDRFSGHQFPNYSSELNVNALLLGDSALYLCASSLGPTSTDTQYFGPGTRLTVL.